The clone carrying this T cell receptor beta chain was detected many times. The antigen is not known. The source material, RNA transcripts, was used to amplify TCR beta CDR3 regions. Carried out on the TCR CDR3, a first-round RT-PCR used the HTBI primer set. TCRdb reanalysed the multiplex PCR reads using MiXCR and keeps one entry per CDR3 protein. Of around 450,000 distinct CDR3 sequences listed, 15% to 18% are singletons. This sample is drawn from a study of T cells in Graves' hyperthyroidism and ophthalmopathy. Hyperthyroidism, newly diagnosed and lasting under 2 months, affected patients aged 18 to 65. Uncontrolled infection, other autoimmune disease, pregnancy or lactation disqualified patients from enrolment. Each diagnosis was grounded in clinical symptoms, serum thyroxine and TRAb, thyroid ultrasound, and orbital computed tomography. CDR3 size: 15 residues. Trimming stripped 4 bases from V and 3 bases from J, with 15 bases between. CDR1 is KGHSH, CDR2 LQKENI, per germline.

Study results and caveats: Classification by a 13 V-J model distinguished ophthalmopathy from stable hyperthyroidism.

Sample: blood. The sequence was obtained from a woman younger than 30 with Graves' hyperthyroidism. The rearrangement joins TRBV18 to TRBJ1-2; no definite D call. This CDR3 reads CASSLYEKHYYGYTF. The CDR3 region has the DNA TGTGCCAGCTCACTGTACGAGAAACACTACTATGGCTACACCTTC.